This passage covers 10 T cell receptor beta chains from one sample sequenced in a study of blood T cell repertoires in COVID-19. The data were produced by immunoSEQ multiplex PCR, yet TCRdb's version contains in-frame clones alone and is incomplete. The sample shows about 280,000 clones, 85% of them seen only once. The sample was PBMCs or T cells enriched from blood (not recorded which). These receptors originate from a woman aged 45-59 years who had recovered from COVID-19.

The genes are TRBV6-2 or TRBV6-3 and TRBJ2-2; 7 bases are a match to TRBD2. The CDR3 runs 16 residues. V shed 2 bases, J shed 1 base, and the junction held 4 bases outside the gene matches. CDR1 and CDR2 (germline): MNHEY, SVGEGT. The DNA of the CDR3 is TGTGCCAGCAGTTACGCACCGGGAGGGAACACCGGGGAGCTGTTTTTT. Its translation: CASSYAPGGNTGELFF.

This sequence joins TRBV19 and TRBJ2-4, with 7 bases identical to TRBD2. J lost 1 base, V lost 7 bases, and 4 bases had no gene match. The CDR3 is made up of 14 amino acids. Germline V lookup: CDR1 LNHDA, CDR2 SQIVND (reference sequence). CDR3 loop: CASMGGRAKNIQYF. CDR3 sequence (DNA): TGTGCCAGTATGGGAGGGAGGGCCAAAAACATTCAGTACTTC.

The V and J genes are TRBV11-3 and TRBJ2-1; 13 bases are a match to TRBD2. V lost 0 bases, J lost 9 bases, and 5 bases stayed unmatched. The CDR3 is 16 amino acids. Germline V gene sequence: CDR1 SGHNT, CDR2 YENEEA. The CDR3 DNA reads TGTGCCAGCAGCTTAGATGGACTAGCGGGAGTCAGTGAGCAGTTCTTC. Protein product: CASSLDGLAGVSEQFF.

This clone was found once. This chain connects TRBV20-1 to TRBJ1-1, with TRBD1 matching over 9 bases. Germline CDR1 and CDR2: DFQATT and SNEGSKA (reference sequence). The trim removed 3 bases at V and 9 bases at J, leaving 11 bases unmatched. This CDR3 is built from 14 residues. In DNA, the CDR3 is TGCAGTGCTAGTCCCGGGACAGGGACTTTTAAAGCTTTCTTT. Protein sequence: CSASPGTGTFKAFF.

The chain employs TRBV7-8 and TRBJ2-3; D possibly corresponds to TRBD1 (6 bases). This CDR3 region has 19 residues. The germline V and J ends were trimmed by 4 bases and 4 bases, with 27 bases remaining between them. Germline CDR1 reads SGHVS; CDR2 reads FQNEAQ. The CDR3 here is CASSSLDRMDQGSADTQYF. Written as DNA, the CDR3 is TGTGCCAGCAGCTCGTTAGACCGCATGGATCAGGGGTCCGCAGATACGCAGTATTTT.

This chain uses TRBV18 with TRBJ2-2, with 7 bases matching TRBD2. The CDR3 sequence is 16 residues long. Germline V gene lookup returns CDR1 KGHSH and CDR2 LQKENI. J gave up 4 bases and V 3 bases, and 8 bases lay outside the gene matches. CDR3 residues: CASSPLGGTVTGELFF. CDR3 bases: TGTGCCAGCTCACCGTTGGGAGGGACCGTCACCGGGGAGCTGTTTTTT.

The chain combines TRBV18 with TRBJ1-3, with unresolved D. V was pared by 3 bases and J by 0 bases, with 12 bases between. CDR1 and CDR2 (germline): KGHSH, LQKENI. The length of the CDR3 is 16 residues. The CDR3 DNA reads as TGTGCCAGCTCACCCGCAACCGGGAGCTCTGGAAACACCATATATTTT. Protein sequence: CASSPATGSSGNTIYF.

This clone was found once. The chain combines TRBV9 with TRBJ2-7, with TRBD2 identical over 9 bases. The CDR3 runs to 14 residues. CDR1 is SGDLS, CDR2 YYNGEE, per germline. J was trimmed by 5 bases and V by 4 bases; bases with no gene match: 7. The CDR3 reads CASSPRLAVDEQYF. The CDR3 DNA follows: TGTGCCAGCAGCCCACGACTAGCGGTGGACGAGCAGTACTTC. Full variable domain (outside the CDR3, taken from reference TRBV9 and TRBJ2-7): DSGVTQTPKHLITATGQRVTLRCSPRSGDLSVYWYQQSLDQGLQFLIQYYNGEERAKGNILERFSAQQFPDLHSELNLSSLELGDSALYFCASSPRLAVDEQYFGPGTRLTVT.

The genes are TRBV9 and TRBJ1-1; 12 nucleotides align to TRBD1. CDR3 length: 14 amino acids. J was trimmed by 6 bases and V by 4 bases; bases with no gene match: 4. Germline CDR1 SGDLS, CDR2 YYNGEE. In DNA form, the CDR3 reads TGTGCCAGCAGCAGGGGACAGGGGGCCGCTGAAGCTTTCTTT. Its translation: CASSRGQGAAEAFF.

The chain joins TRBV5-1 to TRBJ1-4; TRBD1 aligns across 7 bases. Germline-derived CDR1 and CDR2 are SGHRS and YFSETQ. The V segment lost 2 bases and the J segment 5 bases; nucleotides outside the gene matches: 6. The CDR3 has 15 residues. The DNA of the CDR3 is TGCGCCAGCAGCTTTTTGGGACAGCCAAATGAAAAACTGTTTTTT. Its protein product is CASSFLGQPNEKLFF.